The clone carrying this T cell receptor (beta chain) has only a few counts. The antigen is not known. The sample is drawn from a study of CD8+CD57+ T cells in acquired aplastic anemia. The wider study: The study obtained an average of 3.2 ug of DNA from sorted CD4+ and CD8+ cells. Study outcomes and limitations: Both patients and controls carried the same twenty-nine CD8+ CDR3 sequences. Significant differences in CD8+ Simpson's diversity were not observed between patients and controls.

TCR beta VDJ and CDR3 profiles were obtained from a genomic DNA template. TCRdb re-analysed the reads in MiXCR, keeping a single row per CDR3 protein. The data show 250,000 to 300,000 distinct CDR3 sequences, 56% seen once. CDR1 and CDR2 (germline): MNHEY, SMNVEV (reference sequence). Between the trimmed V and J ends, which lost 6 bases and 3 bases, there was a span of 12 bases. The CDR3 runs to 14 residues. The sequenced sample consisted of sorted CD4+, CD8+, or CD8+CD57+ T cells (not recorded which) from PBMCs. The TCR sequence derives from a human donor with severe aplastic anemia or a healthy control (not recorded which). The V and J genes are TRBV27 and TRBJ1-3; a weak D match, TRBD1 (5 bases). The CDR3 region has the DNA TGTGCCAGCAGGGGGCTGAGCAGTGGAAACACCATATATTTT. This sequence encodes CASRGLSSGNTIYF.